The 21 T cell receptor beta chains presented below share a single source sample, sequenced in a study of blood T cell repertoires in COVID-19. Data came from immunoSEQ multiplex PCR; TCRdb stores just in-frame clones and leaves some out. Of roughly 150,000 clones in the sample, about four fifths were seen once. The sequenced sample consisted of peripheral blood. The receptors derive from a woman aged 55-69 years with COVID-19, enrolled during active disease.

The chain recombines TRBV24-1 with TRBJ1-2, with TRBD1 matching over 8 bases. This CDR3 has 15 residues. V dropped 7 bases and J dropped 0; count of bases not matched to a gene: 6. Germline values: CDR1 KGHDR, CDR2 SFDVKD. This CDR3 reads CATSQTGEANYGYTF. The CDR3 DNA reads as TGTGCCACCAGCCAGACAGGGGAGGCTAACTATGGCTACACCTTC.

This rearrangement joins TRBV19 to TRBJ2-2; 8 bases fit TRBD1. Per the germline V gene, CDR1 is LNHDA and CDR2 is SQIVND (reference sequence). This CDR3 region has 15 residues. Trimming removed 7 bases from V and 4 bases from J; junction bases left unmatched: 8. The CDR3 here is CASKKGQAFTGELFF. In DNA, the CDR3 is TGTGCCAGTAAGAAGGGACAGGCGTTCACCGGGGAGCTGTTTTTT.

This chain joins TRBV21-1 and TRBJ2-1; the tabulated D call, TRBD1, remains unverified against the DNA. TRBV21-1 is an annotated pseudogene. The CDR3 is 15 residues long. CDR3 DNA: TGTGCCAGCAGTCCATCGACAAGCTCCTACAATGAGCAGTTCTTC. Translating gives CASSPSTSSYNEQFF.

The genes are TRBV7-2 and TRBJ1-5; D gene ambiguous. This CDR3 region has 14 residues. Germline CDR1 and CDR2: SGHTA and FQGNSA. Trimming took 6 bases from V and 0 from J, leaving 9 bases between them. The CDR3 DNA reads TGTGCCAGCAGTTCCAGAGGTAGCAATCAGCCCCAGCATTTT. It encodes CASSSRGSNQPQHF.

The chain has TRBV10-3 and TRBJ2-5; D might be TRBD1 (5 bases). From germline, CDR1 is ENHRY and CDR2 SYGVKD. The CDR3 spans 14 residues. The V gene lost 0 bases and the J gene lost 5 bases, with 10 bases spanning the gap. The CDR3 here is CAISESPKGETQYF. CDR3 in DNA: TGTGCCATCAGTGAGTCGCCTAAGGGGGAGACCCAGTACTTC.

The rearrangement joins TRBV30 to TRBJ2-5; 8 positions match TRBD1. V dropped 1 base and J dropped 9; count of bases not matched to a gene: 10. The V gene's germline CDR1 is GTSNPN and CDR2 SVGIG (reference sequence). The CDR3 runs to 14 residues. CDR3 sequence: CAWSGEQGALPQYF. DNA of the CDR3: TGTGCCTGGAGTGGGGAGCAGGGGGCTCTCCCCCAGTACTTC.

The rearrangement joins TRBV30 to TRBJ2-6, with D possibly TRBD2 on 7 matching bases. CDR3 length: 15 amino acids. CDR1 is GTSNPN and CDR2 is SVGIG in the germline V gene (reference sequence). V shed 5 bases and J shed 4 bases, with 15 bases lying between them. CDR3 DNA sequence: TGTGCCTGGGTTATGGGGGGGCCAGGGGCCAACGTCCTGACTTTC. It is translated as CAWVMGGPGANVLTF.

CDR3 sequence (DNA): TGTGCCAGCAGCGTAGGGACAGGGGGAGGCGCTGGGGCCAACGTCCTGACTTTC. Its protein product is CASSVGTGGGAGANVLTF. The chain employs TRBV9 and TRBJ2-6; TRBD1 agrees at 10 bases. In germline, CDR1 is SGDLS, CDR2 YYNGEE. The CDR3 is made up of 18 amino acids. Unmatched junction bases numbered 5, after V lost 0 bases and J lost 2 bases.

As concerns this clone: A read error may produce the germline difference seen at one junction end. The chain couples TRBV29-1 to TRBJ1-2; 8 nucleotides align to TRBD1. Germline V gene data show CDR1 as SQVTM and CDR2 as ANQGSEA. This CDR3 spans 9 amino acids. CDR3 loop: CSVGQGLAF. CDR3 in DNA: TGCAGCGTCGGACAGGGCCTCGCCTTC.

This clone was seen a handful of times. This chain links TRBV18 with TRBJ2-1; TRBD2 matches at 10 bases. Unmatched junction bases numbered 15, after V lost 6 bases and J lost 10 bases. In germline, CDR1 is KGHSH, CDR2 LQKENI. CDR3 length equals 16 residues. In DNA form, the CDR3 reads TGTGCCAGCTCCCGAGCGGGAGGGCCCCTGGACAGGGAGCAGTTCTTC. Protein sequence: CASSRAGGPLDREQFF.

CDR3 nucleotide sequence: TGTGCCAGCAGCTTATTTGAGGGGGCGGACGAGCAGTACGTC. Encoded protein: CASSLFEGADEQYV. The chain has TRBV11-2 and TRBJ2-7; 7 nucleotides match TRBD1. With 2 bases clipped from V and 5 bases from J, the junction kept 6 bases outside the gene matches. Germline CDR1 SGHAT, CDR2 FQNNGV. This CDR3 comprises 14 residues.

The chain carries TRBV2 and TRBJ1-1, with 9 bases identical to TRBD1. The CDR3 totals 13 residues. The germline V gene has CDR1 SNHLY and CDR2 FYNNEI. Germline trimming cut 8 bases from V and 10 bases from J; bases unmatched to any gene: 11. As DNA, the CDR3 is TGTGCCAGCGGGGACAGGGACCGGGGGACAGCTTTCTTT. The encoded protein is CASGDRDRGTAFF. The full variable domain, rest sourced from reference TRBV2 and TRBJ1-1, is EPEVTQTPSHQVTQMGQEVILRCVPISNHLYFYWYRQILGQKVEFLVSFYNNEISEKSEIFDDQFSVERPDGSNFTLKIRSTKLEDSAMYFCASGDRDRGTAFFGQGTRLTVV.

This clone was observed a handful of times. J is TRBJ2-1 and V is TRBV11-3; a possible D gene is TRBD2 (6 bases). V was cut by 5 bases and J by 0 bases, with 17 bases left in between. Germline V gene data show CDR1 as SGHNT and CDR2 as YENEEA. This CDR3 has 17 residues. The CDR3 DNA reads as TGTGCCAGCAGCCGGGACTCTATAGTAGGCTCCTACAATGAGCAGTTCTTC. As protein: CASSRDSIVGSYNEQFF.

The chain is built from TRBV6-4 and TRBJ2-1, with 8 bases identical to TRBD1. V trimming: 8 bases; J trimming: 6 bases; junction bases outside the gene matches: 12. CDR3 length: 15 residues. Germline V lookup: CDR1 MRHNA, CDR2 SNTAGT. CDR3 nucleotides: TGTGCCAGCCGAGTGGGGACAGGCTCCACCAATGAGCAGTTCTTC. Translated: CASRVGTGSTNEQFF.

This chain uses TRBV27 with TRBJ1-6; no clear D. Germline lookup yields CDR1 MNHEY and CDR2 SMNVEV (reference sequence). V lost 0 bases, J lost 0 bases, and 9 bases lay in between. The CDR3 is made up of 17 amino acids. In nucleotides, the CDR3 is TGTGCCAGCAGTTTATCAGGCGGGAGCTCCTATAATTCACCCCTCCACTTT. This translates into CASSLSGGSSYNSPLHF.

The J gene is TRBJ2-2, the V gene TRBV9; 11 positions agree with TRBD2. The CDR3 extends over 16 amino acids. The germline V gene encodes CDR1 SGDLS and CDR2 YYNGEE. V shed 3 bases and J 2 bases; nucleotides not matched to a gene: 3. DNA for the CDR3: TGTGCCAGCAGCGCAGGGACTAGCGGAAACACCGGGGAGCTGTTTTTT. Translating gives CASSAGTSGNTGELFF.

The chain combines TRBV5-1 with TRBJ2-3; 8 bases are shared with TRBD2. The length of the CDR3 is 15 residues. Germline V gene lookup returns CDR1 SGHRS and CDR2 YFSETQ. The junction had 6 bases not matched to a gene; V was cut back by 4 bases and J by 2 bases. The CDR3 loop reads CASSRSGVNTDTQYF. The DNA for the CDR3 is TGCGCCAGCAGCCGTAGCGGGGTGAACACAGATACGCAGTATTTT.

The CDR3 loop reads CASSLGTPNTDTQYF. Here the CDR3 DNA reads TGTGCCAGCAGCCTAGGGACTCCAAACACAGATACGCAGTATTTT. The chain has TRBV7-9 and TRBJ2-3, with D tentatively TRBD2 (6 bases). In germline, CDR1 is SEHNR, CDR2 FQNEAQ (reference sequence). Trimming pared 5 bases from V and 2 bases from J, leaving 14 bases between. CDR3 length equals 15 residues.

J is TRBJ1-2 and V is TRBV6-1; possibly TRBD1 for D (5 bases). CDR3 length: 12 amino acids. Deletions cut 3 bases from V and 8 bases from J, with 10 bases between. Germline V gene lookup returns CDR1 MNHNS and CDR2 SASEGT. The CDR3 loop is CASSDRGGGYTF. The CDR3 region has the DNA TGTGCCAGCAGTGATCGGGGGGGAGGCTACACCTTC.

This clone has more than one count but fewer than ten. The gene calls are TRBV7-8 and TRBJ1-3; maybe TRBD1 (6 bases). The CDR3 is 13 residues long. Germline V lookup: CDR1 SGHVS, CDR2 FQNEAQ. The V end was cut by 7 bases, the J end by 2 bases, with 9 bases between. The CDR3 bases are TGTGCCAGCAAAAACAGGGCTGGAAACACCATATATTTT. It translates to CASKNRAGNTIYF.

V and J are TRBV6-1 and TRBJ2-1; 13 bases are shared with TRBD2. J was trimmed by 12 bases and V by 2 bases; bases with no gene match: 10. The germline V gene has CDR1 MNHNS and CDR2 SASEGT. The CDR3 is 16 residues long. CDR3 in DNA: TGTGCCAGCAGTGAAAGGGGGGGGACTAGCGGGATAGGGCAGTTCTTC. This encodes CASSERGGTSGIGQFF.